Given below is one T cell receptor (beta chain) in context. There are 14 residues in the CDR3. The V segment lost 2 bases and the J segment 5 bases; nucleotides outside the gene matches: 5. CDR1 is SGHRS, CDR2 YFSETQ, per germline. In the source study's methods: Scientists estimated how many nucleated cells there were by amplifying reference gene primers. Sequencing was performed with immunoSEQ multiplex PCR; in TCRdb, only in-frame clones are kept and a portion is missing. That table supplies the V and J calls and clone size; D and trimming were determined from the DNA. The sample records just over 650,000 clones, 85% to 90% being singletons. The data stem from a study of blood T cell repertoires in COVID-19. The overall study: Sources were T cells, B-cell-depleted T cells, or PBMCs; the material itself was cDNA or gDNA.

The rearrangement links TRBV5-1 to TRBJ1-2, with TRBD1 matching 8 bases. This TCR derives from a woman aged 18-29 years with acute or convalescent COVID-19. Sequenced material: peripheral blood. As DNA, the CDR3 is TGCGCCAGCAGCTTCACAGGGGGTGAATATGGCTACACCTTC. Translated: CASSFTGGEYGYTF.